This paragraph reports one T cell receptor (beta chain). Its antigen is still unknown. This specimen comes from a study of blood T cells in healthy people across ages. The use of a sample-barcoded 5' primer and a J-beta primer mix characterized a second PCR of about 7 to 12 cycles. A template-switch adaptor with 12 random nucleotides tagged each cDNA molecule. In TCRdb, the 5' RACE reads were re-called with MiXCR into one record per CDR3 protein. The data show 650,000 to 800,000 distinct CDR3 sequences, around 45% seen once. Findings and limits, study-wide: Roughly linear age-related decline in beta diversity appeared, significant by age 40.

Germline lookup yields CDR1 MNHNS and CDR2 SASEGT. CDR3 length: 20 residues. Deletions cut 5 bases from V and 0 bases from J, with 23 bases between. The sequencing sample was made of blood. The receptor was isolated from a man in his 60s in good health. The V and J genes are TRBV6-1 and TRBJ2-6; D is unresolved. Here the CDR3 reads CASSTSDTRPTNSGANVLTF. In nucleotides, the CDR3 is TGTGCCAGCAGTACAAGCGACACCAGACCCACTAACTCTGGGGCCAACGTCCTGACTTTC.